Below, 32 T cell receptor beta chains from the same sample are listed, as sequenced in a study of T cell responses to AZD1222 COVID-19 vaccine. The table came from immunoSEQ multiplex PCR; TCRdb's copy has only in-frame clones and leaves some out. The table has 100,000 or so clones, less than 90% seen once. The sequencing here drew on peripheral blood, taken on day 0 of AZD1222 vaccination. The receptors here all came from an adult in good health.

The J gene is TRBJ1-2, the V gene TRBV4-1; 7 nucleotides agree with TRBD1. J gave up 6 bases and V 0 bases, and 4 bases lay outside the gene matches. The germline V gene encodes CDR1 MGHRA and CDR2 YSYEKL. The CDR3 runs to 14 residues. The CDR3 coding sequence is TGCGCCAGCAGCCAAGAACGGACAGGTGATGGCTACACCTTC. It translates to CASSQERTGDGYTF.

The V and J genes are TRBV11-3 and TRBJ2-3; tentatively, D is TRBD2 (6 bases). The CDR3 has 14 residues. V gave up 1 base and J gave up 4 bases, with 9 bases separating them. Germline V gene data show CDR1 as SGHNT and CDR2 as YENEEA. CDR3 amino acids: CASSLAASADTQYF. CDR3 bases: TGTGCCAGCAGCTTAGCGGCTAGCGCAGATACGCAGTATTTT.

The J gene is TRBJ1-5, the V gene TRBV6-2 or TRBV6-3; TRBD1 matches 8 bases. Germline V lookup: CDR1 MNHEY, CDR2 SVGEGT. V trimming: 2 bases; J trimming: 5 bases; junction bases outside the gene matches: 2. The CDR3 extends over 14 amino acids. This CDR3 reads CASSYGQGDQPQHF. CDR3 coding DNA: TGTGCCAGCAGTTACGGACAGGGAGATCAGCCCCAGCATTTT.

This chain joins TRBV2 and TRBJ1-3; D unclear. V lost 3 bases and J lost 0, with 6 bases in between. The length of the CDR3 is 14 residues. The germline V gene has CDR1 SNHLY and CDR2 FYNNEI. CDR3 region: CASSDSNSGNTIYF. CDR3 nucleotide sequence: TGTGCCAGCAGTGACTCCAACTCTGGAAACACCATATATTTT.

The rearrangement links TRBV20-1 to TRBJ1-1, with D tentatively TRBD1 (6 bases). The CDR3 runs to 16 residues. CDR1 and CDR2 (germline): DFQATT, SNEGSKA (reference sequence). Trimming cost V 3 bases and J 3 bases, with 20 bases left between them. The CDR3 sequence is CSASNFRGGLDTEAFF. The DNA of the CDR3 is TGCAGTGCTAGTAATTTCAGGGGTGGGTTGGACACTGAAGCTTTCTTT.

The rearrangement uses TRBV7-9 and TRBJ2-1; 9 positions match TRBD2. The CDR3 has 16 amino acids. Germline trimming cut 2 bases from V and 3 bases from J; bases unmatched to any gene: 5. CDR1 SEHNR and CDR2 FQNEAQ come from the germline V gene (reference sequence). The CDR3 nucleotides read TGTGCCAGCAGCTTAAGTCCTAGCGGGAACTACAATGAGCAGTTCTTC. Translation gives CASSLSPSGNYNEQFF.

CDR3 protein: CASSPSGTNEKLFF. CDR3 bases: TGCGCCAGCAGCCCCTCGGGAACTAATGAAAAACTGTTTTTT. The chain uses TRBV5-1 and TRBJ1-4; D call uncertain. Germline CDR1 and CDR2: SGHRS and YFSETQ. Trimming left V 4 bases short and J 1 base short, with 8 bases between. The CDR3 sequence is 14 residues long.

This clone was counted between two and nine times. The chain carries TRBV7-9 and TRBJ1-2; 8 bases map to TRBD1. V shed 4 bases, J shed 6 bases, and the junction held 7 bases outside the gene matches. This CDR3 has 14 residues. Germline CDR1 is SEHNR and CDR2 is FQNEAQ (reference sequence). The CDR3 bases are TGTGCCAGCAGCTCTGTGCGGACAGGGAATGGCTACACCTTC. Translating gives CASSSVRTGNGYTF.

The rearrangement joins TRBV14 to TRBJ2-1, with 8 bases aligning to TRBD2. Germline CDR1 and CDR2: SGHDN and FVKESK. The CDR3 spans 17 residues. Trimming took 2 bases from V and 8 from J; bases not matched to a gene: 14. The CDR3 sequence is CASSQPRGGSGRDEQFF. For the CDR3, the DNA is TGTGCCAGCAGCCAACCCCGTGGTGGGAGCGGGAGAGATGAGCAGTTCTTC.

The CDR3 DNA follows: TGTGCCAGCAGCCAGGCGCGGGATTCACCCCTCCACTTT. This sequence encodes CASSQARDSPLHF. The J gene is TRBJ1-6, the V gene TRBV3-1 (or the pseudogene TRBV3-2); D unresolved. The CDR3 is 13 amino acids. Germline V lookup: CDR1 LGHDT, CDR2 YNNKEL (reference sequence). V shed 3 bases and J shed 8 bases, with 8 bases lying between them.

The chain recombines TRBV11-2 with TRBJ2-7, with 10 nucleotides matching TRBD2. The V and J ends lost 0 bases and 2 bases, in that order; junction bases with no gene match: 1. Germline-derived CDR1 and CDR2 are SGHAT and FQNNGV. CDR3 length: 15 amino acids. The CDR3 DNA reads TGTGCCAGCAGCTTAGATACTAGCGGGGCCTACGAGCAGTACTTC. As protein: CASSLDTSGAYEQYF.

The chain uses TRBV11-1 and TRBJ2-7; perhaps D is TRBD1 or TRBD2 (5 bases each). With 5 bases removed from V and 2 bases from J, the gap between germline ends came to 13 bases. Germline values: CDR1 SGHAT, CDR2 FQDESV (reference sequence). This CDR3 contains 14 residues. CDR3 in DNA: TGTGCCAGCAGCCCCGGGACGGCCACCTACGAGCAGTACTTC. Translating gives CASSPGTATYEQYF.

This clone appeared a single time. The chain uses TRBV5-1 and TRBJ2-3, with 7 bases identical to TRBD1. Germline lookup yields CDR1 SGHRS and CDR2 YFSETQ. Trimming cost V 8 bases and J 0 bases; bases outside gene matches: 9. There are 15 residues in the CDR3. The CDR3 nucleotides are TGCGCCAGTACCCACAGGGGCCCTAGCACAGATACGCAGTATTTT. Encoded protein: CASTHRGPSTDTQYF.

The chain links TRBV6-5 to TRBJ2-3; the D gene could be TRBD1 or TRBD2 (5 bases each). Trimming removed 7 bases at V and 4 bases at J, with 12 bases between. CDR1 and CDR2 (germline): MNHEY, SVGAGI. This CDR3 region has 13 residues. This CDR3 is CASMRGAADTQYF. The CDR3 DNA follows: TGTGCCAGCATGAGGGGTGCCGCAGATACGCAGTATTTT.

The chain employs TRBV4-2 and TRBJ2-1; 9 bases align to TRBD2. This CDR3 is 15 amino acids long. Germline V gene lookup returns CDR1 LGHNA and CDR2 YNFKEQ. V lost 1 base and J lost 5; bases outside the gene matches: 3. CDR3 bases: TGTGCCAGCAGCCAAGTTAGCGGGAGCCACAATGAGCAGTTCTTC. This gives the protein CASSQVSGSHNEQFF.

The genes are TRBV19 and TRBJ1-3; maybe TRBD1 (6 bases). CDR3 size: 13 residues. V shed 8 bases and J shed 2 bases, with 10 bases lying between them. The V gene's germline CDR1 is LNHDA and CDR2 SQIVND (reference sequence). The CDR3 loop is CASPGATGNTIYF. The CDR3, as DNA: TGTGCCAGTCCGGGGGCCACTGGAAACACCATATATTTT.

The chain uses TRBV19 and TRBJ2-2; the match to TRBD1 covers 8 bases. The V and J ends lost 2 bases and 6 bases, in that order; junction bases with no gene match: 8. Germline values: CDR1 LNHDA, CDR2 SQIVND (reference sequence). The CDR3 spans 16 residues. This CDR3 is CASSITGTGGSGELFF. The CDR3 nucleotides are TGTGCCAGTAGTATAACCGGGACAGGAGGCTCCGGGGAGCTGTTTTTT. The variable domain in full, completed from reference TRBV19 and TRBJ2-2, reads DGGITQSPKYLFRKEGQNVTLSCEQNLNHDAMYWYRQDPGQGLRLIYYSQIVNDFQKGDIAEGYSVSREKKESFPLTVTSAQKNPTAFYLCASSITGTGGSGELFFGEGSRLTVL.

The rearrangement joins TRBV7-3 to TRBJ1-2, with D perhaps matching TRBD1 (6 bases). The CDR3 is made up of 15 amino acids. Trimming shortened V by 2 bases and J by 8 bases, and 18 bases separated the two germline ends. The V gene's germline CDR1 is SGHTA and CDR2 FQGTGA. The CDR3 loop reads CASSLYPNRVEGYTF. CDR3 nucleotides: TGTGCCAGCAGCTTATACCCGAACAGGGTTGAGGGCTACACCTTC.

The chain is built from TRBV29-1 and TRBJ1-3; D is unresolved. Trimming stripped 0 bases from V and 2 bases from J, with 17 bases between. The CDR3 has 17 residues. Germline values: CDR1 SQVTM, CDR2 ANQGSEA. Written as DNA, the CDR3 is TGCAGCGTTGAAGATCAAAAATCGAACAGTGCTGGAAACACCATATATTTT. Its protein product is CSVEDQKSNSAGNTIYF.

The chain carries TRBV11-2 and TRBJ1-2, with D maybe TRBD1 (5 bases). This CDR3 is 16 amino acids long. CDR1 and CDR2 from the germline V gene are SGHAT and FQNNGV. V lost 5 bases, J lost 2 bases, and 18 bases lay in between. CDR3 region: CASSVGTLSKNYGYTF. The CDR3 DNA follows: TGTGCCAGCAGCGTCGGGACCCTGAGTAAGAACTATGGCTACACCTTC.

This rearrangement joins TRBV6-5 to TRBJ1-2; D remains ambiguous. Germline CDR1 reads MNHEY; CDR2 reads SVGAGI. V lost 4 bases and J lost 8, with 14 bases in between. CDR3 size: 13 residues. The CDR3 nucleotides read TGTGCCAGCAGTTCCATCCAGAGTGAAGGCTACACCTTC. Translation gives CASSSIQSEGYTF.

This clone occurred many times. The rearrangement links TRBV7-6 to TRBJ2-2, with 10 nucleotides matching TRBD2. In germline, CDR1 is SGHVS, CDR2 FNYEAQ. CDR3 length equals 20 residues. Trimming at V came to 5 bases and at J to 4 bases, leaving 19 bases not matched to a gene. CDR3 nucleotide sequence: TGTGCCAGCAGCCTATCAGGGGTGGCTAGCGGGAGATTGGGCACCGGGGAGCTGTTTTTT. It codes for CASSLSGVASGRLGTGELFF.

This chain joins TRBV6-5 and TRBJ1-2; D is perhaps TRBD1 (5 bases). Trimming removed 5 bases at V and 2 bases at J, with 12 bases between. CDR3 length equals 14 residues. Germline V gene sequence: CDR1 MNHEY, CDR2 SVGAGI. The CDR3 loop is CASSRDGPNYGYTF. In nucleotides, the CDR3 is TGTGCCAGCAGTCGGGACGGTCCCAACTATGGCTACACCTTC.

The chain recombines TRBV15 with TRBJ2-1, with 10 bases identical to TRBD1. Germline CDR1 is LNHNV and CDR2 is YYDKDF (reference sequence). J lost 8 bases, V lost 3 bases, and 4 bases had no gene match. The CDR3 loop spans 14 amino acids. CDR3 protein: CATSRDRGEDEQFF. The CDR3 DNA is TGTGCCACCAGCAGGGACAGGGGGGAGGATGAGCAGTTCTTC.

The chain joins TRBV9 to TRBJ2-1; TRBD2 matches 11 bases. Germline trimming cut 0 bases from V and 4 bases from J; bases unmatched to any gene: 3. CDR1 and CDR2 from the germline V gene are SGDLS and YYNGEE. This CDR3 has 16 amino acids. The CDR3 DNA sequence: TGTGCCAGCAGCGTAGTAGCGGGAGGGGAATACAATGAGCAGTTCTTC. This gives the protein CASSVVAGGEYNEQFF.

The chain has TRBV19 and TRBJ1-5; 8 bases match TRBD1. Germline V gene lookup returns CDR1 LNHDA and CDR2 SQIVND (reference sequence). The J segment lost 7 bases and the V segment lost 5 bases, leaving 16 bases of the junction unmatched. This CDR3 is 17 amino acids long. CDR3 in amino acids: CASSPKTGVERWQPQHF. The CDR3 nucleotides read TGTGCCAGTAGTCCCAAGACAGGGGTGGAAAGGTGGCAGCCCCAGCATTTT.

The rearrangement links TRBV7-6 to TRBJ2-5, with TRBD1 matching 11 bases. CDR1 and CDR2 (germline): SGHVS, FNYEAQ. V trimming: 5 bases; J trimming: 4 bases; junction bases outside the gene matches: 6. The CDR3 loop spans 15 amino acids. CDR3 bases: TGTGCCAGCAGCACCTGGACAGGGGGCCGAGAGACCCAGTACTTC. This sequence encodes CASSTWTGGRETQYF. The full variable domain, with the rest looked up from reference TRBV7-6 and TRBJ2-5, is GAGVSQSPRYKVTKRGQDVALRCDPISGHVSLYWYRQALGQGPEFLTYFNYEAQQDKSGLPNDRFSAERPEGSISTLTIQRTEQRDSAMYRCASSTWTGGRETQYFGPGTRLLVL.

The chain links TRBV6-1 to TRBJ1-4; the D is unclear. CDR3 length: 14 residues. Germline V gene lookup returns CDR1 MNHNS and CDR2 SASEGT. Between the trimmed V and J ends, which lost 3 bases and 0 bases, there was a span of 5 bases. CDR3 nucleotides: TGTGCCAGCAGTGATGGAACAACTAATGAAAAACTGTTTTTT. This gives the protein CASSDGTTNEKLFF.

CDR3 coding DNA: TGTGCCAGCAGCCAAGGGGTTAGTCGAGGAGATACGCAGTATTTT. Its translation is CASSQGVSRGDTQYF. This sequence joins TRBV3-1 (or the pseudogene TRBV3-2) and TRBJ2-3; D not resolved. This CDR3 spans 15 amino acids. Germline V gene sequence: CDR1 LGHDT, CDR2 YNNKEL (reference sequence). V lost 1 base and J 5 bases, leaving 13 bases between the germline ends.

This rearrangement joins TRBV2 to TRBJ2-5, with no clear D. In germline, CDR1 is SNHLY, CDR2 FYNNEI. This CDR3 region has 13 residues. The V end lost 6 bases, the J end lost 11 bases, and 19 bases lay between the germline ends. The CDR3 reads CASSPMDPSSQYF. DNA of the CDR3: TGTGCCAGCAGCCCGATGGACCCTAGTTCGCAGTACTTC.

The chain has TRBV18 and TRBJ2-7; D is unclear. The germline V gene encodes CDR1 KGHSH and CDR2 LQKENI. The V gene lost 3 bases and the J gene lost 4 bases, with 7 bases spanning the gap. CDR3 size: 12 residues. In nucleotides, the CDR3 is TGTGCCAGCTCACCCCCTTCGTACGAGCAGTACTTC. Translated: CASSPPSYEQYF.

CDR3 nucleotides: TGTGCCAGCAGCACCCGTCAGGGTAGCGGAGATACGCAGTATTTT. This codes for CASSTRQGSGDTQYF. The rearrangement uses TRBV5-5 and TRBJ2-3; maybe TRBD2 (6 bases). CDR1 and CDR2 from the germline V gene are SGHKS and YYEKEE (reference sequence). The CDR3 has 15 amino acids. Trimming took off 4 bases at V and 5 bases at J, with 17 bases between the two ends.